This T cell receptor (beta chain) was sequenced during a study of response to subunit inactivated influenza vaccine. The germline V gene has CDR1 LGHNA and CDR2 YSLEER. The V segment lost 6 bases and the J segment 1 base; nucleotides outside the gene matches: 8. The CDR3 covers 15 residues. TCRdb passed the RT-PCR reads through MiXCR, listing each CDR3 protein once. The sample consists of just under 550,000 distinct CDR3 sequences, roughly a quarter of them appearing once. This sample also belongs to another study, concerning T cells expressing NK-cell markers. That work contributes: The authors generated TCR beta cDNA through 5'RACE template switching with UMIs.

The receptor was isolated from a man aged 50 to 60 who received an inactivated influenza vaccine. The source was CD4+ T cells sorted from PBMCs, collected 11 to 12 days after vaccination. The chain joins TRBV4-3 to TRBJ2-7; 8 bases are shared with TRBD2. The CDR3, as DNA: TGCGCCAGCAGTGCAATAGCGGGACCTTCCTACGAGCAGTACTTC. Amino acids: CASSAIAGPSYEQYF.